This passage covers 30 T cell receptor beta chains from one sample sequenced in a study of cytomegalovirus exposure and HLA in healthy donors. PCR employed 60 Vbeta and 13 Jbeta primers. This table comes from immunoSEQ multiplex PCR, and its TCRdb copy is limited to in-frame clones, with some not included. Among roughly 100,000 clones listed, 71% were seen once. The sequencing input was PBMCs. All receptors derive from a female donor in good health and CMV-seronegative.

The V call is TRBV5-5, the J call TRBJ2-1; TRBD1 matches at 7 bases. The CDR3 has 15 residues. Trimming took 1 base from V and 5 from J; bases not matched to a gene: 6. Germline CDR1 reads SGHKS; CDR2 reads YYEKEE (reference sequence). DNA of the CDR3: TGTGCCAGCAGCTTGCCGGGACAGCTCCACAATGAGCAGTTCTTC. Translated: CASSLPGQLHNEQFF.

This clone turned up a few times. The chain has TRBV5-1 and TRBJ2-5, with TRBD2 matching over 9 bases. This CDR3 contains 15 residues. Germline V lookup: CDR1 SGHRS, CDR2 YFSETQ. Trimming cost V 0 bases and J 5 bases; bases outside gene matches: 5. The CDR3 DNA is TGCGCCAGCAGCTTGGTTAGCGGGAGAGGGGAGACCCAGTACTTC. Translated: CASSLVSGRGETQYF. The full variable domain, completed using reference TRBV5-1 and TRBJ2-5, is KAGVTQTPRYLIKTRGQQVTLSCSPISGHRSVSWYQQTPGQGLQFLFEYFSETQRNKGNFPGRFSGRQFSNSRSEMNVSTLELGDSALYLCASSLVSGRGETQYFGPGTRLLVL.

The CDR3 protein is CASSGLGNQPQHF. In DNA, the CDR3 is TGTGCCAGCTCGGGACTCGGCAATCAGCCCCAGCATTTT. This chain joins TRBV27 and TRBJ1-5; D perhaps matches TRBD1 (5 bases). CDR1 MNHEY and CDR2 SMNVEV come from the germline V gene (reference sequence). CDR3 length equals 13 residues. Trimming stripped 8 bases from V and 2 bases from J, with 10 bases between.

This clone was picked up a small number of times. CDR3 protein: CASSHGLARWGEQYF. Here the CDR3 DNA reads TGCGCCAGCAGCCACGGACTAGCGCGATGGGGCGAGCAGTACTTC. The chain has TRBV4-3 and TRBJ2-7, with 9 nucleotides matching TRBD2. V trimming: 3 bases; J trimming: 6 bases; junction bases outside the gene matches: 9. The CDR3 is 15 residues long. CDR1 and CDR2 (germline): LGHNA, YSLEER.

In DNA form, the CDR3 reads TGTGCCAGCAGTGGACTCTACAGGACTAGCGGGACGCGCTACAATGAGCAGTTCTTC. Its translation: CASSGLYRTSGTRYNEQFF. This chain links TRBV6-1 with TRBJ2-1; 12 bases are a match to TRBD2. The CDR3 is made up of 19 amino acids. Trimming cost V 4 bases and J 3 bases; bases outside gene matches: 13. Per the germline V gene, CDR1 is MNHNS and CDR2 is SASEGT.

Details on this clone: The same CDR3 also results from other DNA sequences found in this sample. J is TRBJ2-3 and V is TRBV2; possibly TRBD2 for D (6 bases). Germline V gene sequence: CDR1 SNHLY, CDR2 FYNNEI. The CDR3 has 15 amino acids. V lost 2 bases, J lost 3 bases, and 12 bases lay in between. Here the CDR3 DNA reads TGTGCCAGCAGTGAACCAGGAGGAGGGACAGATACGCAGTATTTT. Encoded protein: CASSEPGGGTDTQYF.

The chain links TRBV5-5 to TRBJ1-5, with D possibly being TRBD1 (5 bases). Germline V CDR1 and CDR2: SGHKS, YYEKEE (reference sequence). The CDR3 contains 14 residues. Trimming took off 4 bases at V and 7 bases at J, with 15 bases between the two ends. CDR3 residues: CASSGRGYDQPQHF. The DNA of the CDR3 is TGTGCCAGCAGCGGGAGGGGATACGACCAGCCCCAGCATTTT.

J is TRBJ2-7 and V is TRBV11-3; D might be TRBD1 (6 bases). The CDR3 spans 16 residues. Per germline, CDR1 SGHNT and CDR2 YENEEA. V was clipped by 5 bases and J by 2 bases, with 19 bases between them. CDR3 region: CASSVGTPLGTYEQYF. DNA of the CDR3: TGTGCCAGCAGCGTGGGGACACCCCTAGGCACCTACGAGCAGTACTTC.

This clone was counted only a few times. The chain couples TRBV7-2 to TRBJ1-2; 8 positions match TRBD1. Germline V gene sequence: CDR1 SGHTA, CDR2 FQGNSA. Unmatched junction bases numbered 4, after V lost 4 bases and J lost 12 bases. The CDR3 spans 11 residues. The CDR3: CASSYDRGHTF. The CDR3 DNA reads as TGTGCCAGCAGCTACGACAGGGGCCACACCTTC. Full variable domain (remainder filled in from reference TRBV7-2 and TRBJ1-2): GAGVSQSPSNKVTEKGKDVELRCDPISGHTALYWYRQSLGQGLEFLIYFQGNSAPDKSGLPSDRFSAERTGGSVSTLTIQRTQQEDSAVYLCASSYDRGHTFGSGTRLTVV.

The sample holds a few counts of this clone. The J gene is TRBJ1-1, the V gene TRBV6-6; no definite D call. This CDR3 spans 11 amino acids. V was cut by 6 bases and J by 5 bases, with 7 bases left in between. Germline V CDR1 and CDR2: MNHNY, SVGAGI (reference sequence). The CDR3 bases are TGTGCCAGCAGATCGGGGACTGAAGCTTTCTTT. As protein: CASRSGTEAFF.

The V gene is TRBV6-5, the J gene TRBJ1-5; maybe TRBD1 (6 bases). The CDR3 covers 15 residues. The V end lost 5 bases, the J end lost 5 bases, and 16 bases lay between the germline ends. CDR1 MNHEY and CDR2 SVGAGI come from the germline V gene. The CDR3 DNA sequence: TGTGCCAGCAGTCCCGTGGCAGGGGCTCATCAGCCCCAGCATTTT. Translation gives CASSPVAGAHQPQHF.

This sequence joins TRBV27 and TRBJ1-6, with D tentatively TRBD1 (5 bases). Trimming removed 1 base at V and 8 bases at J, with 12 bases between. CDR3 size: 15 residues. Germline CDR1 is MNHEY and CDR2 is SMNVEV (reference sequence). The chain's CDR3 is CASSLYRQRDSPLHF. The DNA for the CDR3 is TGTGCCAGCAGTTTATACAGACAGCGGGATTCACCCCTCCACTTT.

V and J are TRBV9 and TRBJ2-2; 7 bases fit TRBD2. The CDR3 has 15 residues. Germline V gene lookup returns CDR1 SGDLS and CDR2 YYNGEE. After removal of 6 bases from V and 7 bases from J, the junction contained 12 bases not matched to a gene. The CDR3 loop reads CASTGGGGRNGELFF. The CDR3 DNA reads as TGTGCCAGCACGGGCGGGGGAGGGCGGAACGGGGAGCTGTTTTTT. The full variable domain, completed using reference TRBV9 and TRBJ2-2, is DSGVTQTPKHLITATGQRVTLRCSPRSGDLSVYWYQQSLDQGLQFLIQYYNGEERAKGNILERFSAQQFPDLHSELNLSSLELGDSALYFCASTGGGGRNGELFFGEGSRLTVL.

This rearrangement joins TRBV6-5 to TRBJ1-2; 8 nucleotides line up with TRBD1. V shed 0 bases, J shed 6 bases, and the junction held 6 bases outside the gene matches. Germline-derived CDR1 and CDR2 are MNHEY and SVGAGI. There are 15 residues in the CDR3. The CDR3 protein is CASSYSVDRENGYTF. In DNA form, the CDR3 reads TGTGCCAGCAGTTACTCTGTGGACAGGGAGAATGGCTACACCTTC.

The gene calls are TRBV15 and TRBJ2-7, with D perhaps matching TRBD2 (5 bases). This CDR3 contains 14 residues. V gave up 6 bases and J gave up 2 bases, with 14 bases separating them. Germline V lookup: CDR1 LNHNV, CDR2 YYDKDF (reference sequence). CDR3 nucleotide sequence: TGTGCCACCAGAGAAAGTGGGGAGCCCTACGAGCAGTACTTC. Translating gives CATRESGEPYEQYF.

The chain couples TRBV6-6 to TRBJ1-1, with D perhaps matching TRBD1 (6 bases). CDR1 MNHNY and CDR2 SVGAGI come from the germline V gene (reference sequence). V was cut by 2 bases and J by 0 bases, with 13 bases left in between. The CDR3 is 16 amino acids. DNA of the CDR3: TGTGCCAGCAGTTACGGGGGGGCCTCCATGAACACTGAAGCTTTCTTT. As protein: CASSYGGASMNTEAFF.

The chain has TRBV11-3 and TRBJ1-3; D gene ambiguous. The length of the CDR3 is 13 residues. Trimming pared 4 bases from V and 1 base from J, leaving 5 bases between. Germline V lookup: CDR1 SGHNT, CDR2 YENEEA. The CDR3 sequence: CASSSGSGNTIYF. The CDR3 DNA follows: TGTGCCAGCAGCTCGGGGTCTGGAAACACCATATATTTT. The whole variable domain, filled in from reference TRBV11-3 and TRBJ1-3, reads EAGVVQSPRYKIIEKKQPVAFWCNPISGHNTLYWYLQNLGQGPELLIRYENEEAVDDSQLPKDRFSAERLKGVDSTLKIQPAELGDSAVYLCASSSGSGNTIYFGEGSWLTVV.

V and J are TRBV6-5 and TRBJ2-7, with 11 bases fitting TRBD2. The CDR3 loop spans 16 amino acids. CDR1 is MNHEY, CDR2 SVGAGI, per germline. V lost 0 bases to trimming and J lost 6 bases; unmatched junction nucleotides: 7. The chain's CDR3 is CASSYSIAGGPGEQYF. The CDR3 DNA reads as TGTGCCAGCAGTTACTCCATAGCGGGAGGGCCTGGCGAGCAGTACTTC.

The V call is TRBV6-1, the J call TRBJ1-5; D is uncertain. V was cut by 6 bases and J by 3 bases, with 9 bases left in between. The germline V gene has CDR1 MNHNS and CDR2 SASEGT. The length of the CDR3 is 13 residues. As DNA, the CDR3 is TGTGCCAGCAGCGAGGGAACCAATCAGCCCCAGCATTTT. It translates to CASSEGTNQPQHF.

This sequence joins TRBV11-3 and TRBJ2-5, with 12 nucleotides matching TRBD2. The better agreement between TRBJ2-7 and the DNA end casts doubt on the J call. CDR1 is SGHNT and CDR2 is YENEEA in the germline V gene. The CDR3 is made up of 14 amino acids. The CDR3 protein is CASSPSGRAYEQYF. In DNA, the CDR3 is TGTGCCAGCAGTCCTAGCGGGAGGGCCTACGAGCAGTACTTC.

The chain combines TRBV6-5 with TRBJ1-2; D unclear. The V gene lost 0 bases and the J gene lost 4 bases, with 9 bases spanning the gap. This CDR3 contains 14 residues. Looked up from germline, CDR1 is MNHEY and CDR2 is SVGAGI. CDR3 nucleotides: TGTGCCAGCAGTTACTCGAAAGGGAGCTATGGCTACACCTTC. Protein: CASSYSKGSYGYTF.

V and J are TRBV7-2 and TRBJ2-5; TRBD1 might be the D (5 bases). The V end lost 4 bases, the J end lost 3 bases, and 15 bases lay between the germline ends. Per the germline V gene, CDR1 is SGHTA and CDR2 is FQGNSA. This CDR3 region has 15 residues. The CDR3 here is CASSSFSIREETQYF. The CDR3 coding sequence is TGTGCCAGCAGCTCCTTCTCAATCAGGGAAGAGACCCAGTACTTC.

The table lists this clone with a count of one. Other DNA sequences of this sample code for an identical CDR3. This chain links TRBV5-5 with TRBJ2-3; TRBD2 matches 7 bases. V trimming: 3 bases; J trimming: 0 bases; junction bases outside the gene matches: 4. Germline values: CDR1 SGHKS, CDR2 YYEKEE (reference sequence). This CDR3 region has 15 residues. The chain's CDR3 is CASSWGLTSTDTQYF. CDR3 DNA sequence: TGTGCCAGCAGCTGGGGACTAACCAGCACAGATACGCAGTATTTT.

This rearrangement joins TRBV30 to TRBJ2-1; D possibly corresponds to TRBD1 (7 bases). Trimming removed 0 bases at V and 5 bases at J, with 11 bases between. The CDR3 runs 14 residues. CDR1 GTSNPN and CDR2 SVGIG come from the germline V gene (reference sequence). CDR3 DNA sequence: TGTGCCTGGAGTGTACGCAGGGGGGACAATGAGCAGTTCTTC. Translation: CAWSVRRGDNEQFF.

A remark on this clone: Compared with germline, one end of the junction differs, possibly owing to a read error. The rearrangement links TRBV28 to TRBJ1-2; no definite D call. CDR1 MDHEN and CDR2 SYDVKM come from the germline V gene. This CDR3 is built from 13 residues. This CDR3 reads CASSLDLAYGYTF. The CDR3 coding sequence is TGTGCCAGTAGTTTGGATTTAGCCTATGGCTACACCTTC.

This sequence joins TRBV30 and TRBJ2-3, with a possible D match to TRBD1 (6 bases). CDR3 length: 16 residues. Germline CDR1 GTSNPN, CDR2 SVGIG (reference sequence). V lost 0 bases, J lost 7 bases, and 20 bases lay in between. In nucleotides, the CDR3 is TGTGCCTGGAGTGTACTTCAGGGGCGTTGGATTAATACGCAGTATTTT. Translation gives CAWSVLQGRWINTQYF.

This chain uses TRBV2 with TRBJ2-7; 14 bases are shared with TRBD2. Germline values: CDR1 SNHLY, CDR2 FYNNEI. The CDR3 consists of 16 residues. V lost 5 bases, J lost 5 bases, and 8 bases stayed unmatched. The CDR3 loop reads CASSRLAGGQVDEQYF. The CDR3 DNA is TGTGCCAGCAGTCGACTAGCGGGAGGGCAAGTTGACGAGCAGTACTTC. The full variable domain, rest sourced from reference TRBV2 and TRBJ2-7, is EPEVTQTPSHQVTQMGQEVILRCVPISNHLYFYWYRQILGQKVEFLVSFYNNEISEKSEIFDDQFSVERPDGSNFTLKIRSTKLEDSAMYFCASSRLAGGQVDEQYFGPGTRLTVT.

The chain couples TRBV11-2 to TRBJ2-1; TRBD1 matches 8 bases. Germline lookup yields CDR1 SGHAT and CDR2 FQNNGV. V shed 3 bases and J 6 bases; nucleotides not matched to a gene: 7. The CDR3 runs to 15 residues. The CDR3 region is CASSLTGEVSNEQFF. The CDR3 bases are TGTGCCAGCAGCTTGACAGGGGAAGTGAGCAATGAGCAGTTCTTC.

This chain uses TRBV6-5 with TRBJ1-2, with D perhaps matching TRBD1 (5 bases). Germline CDR1 reads MNHEY; CDR2 reads SVGAGI. This CDR3 has 14 residues. V was cut by 6 bases and J by 2 bases, with 13 bases left in between. This CDR3 is CASRRTPSNYGYTF. The CDR3 nucleotides read TGTGCCAGCAGGCGGACACCCAGCAACTATGGCTACACCTTC.

The CDR3 DNA reads as TGTGCCAGCAGTTCCTCCGGGACAGGGTTAGGTGGCTACACCTTC. It codes for CASSSSGTGLGGYTF. The gene calls are TRBV5-4 and TRBJ1-2; 9 nucleotides match TRBD1. The CDR3 has 15 residues. Germline V gene lookup returns CDR1 SGHNT and CDR2 YYREEE (reference sequence). After removal of 5 bases from V and 7 bases from J, the junction contained 12 bases not matched to a gene.